These T cell receptor beta chains were read from a single sample in a study of T cell repertoires in cytomegalovirus infection. Their specific antigens are unknown. TCRdb reprocessed the reads with MiXCR, giving one entry per CDR3 protein. The table has about 400,000 distinct CDR3 sequences, roughly 36% seen once. The source material was cultured PBMCs, sampled from culture after CMV antigen stimulation. Every receptor here comes from a human donor in good health (CMV status not recorded). Some clones in this sample may be carry-over from other donors' samples. Both conserved end residues are trimmed from each CDR3. D genes are given only for firm matches. Size is omitted from some rows. Given values are once, few, many or a class for expanded clones.

clone size: -
V gene: TRBV11-3
D gene: TRBD2
J gene: TRBJ2-1
CDR3 protein: ASSKGVSSLAGTYNEQF

clone size: many
V gene: TRBV7-2
D gene: -
J gene: TRBJ1-5
CDR3 protein: ASSLVPDLNQPQH

clone size: few
V gene: TRBV6-5
D gene: -
J gene: TRBJ1-6
CDR3 protein: ASSGVYNSPLH

clone size: many
V gene: TRBV6-1
D gene: -
J gene: TRBJ1-2
CDR3 protein: ASIEGMADVNYGYT

clone size: -
V gene: TRBV28
D gene: TRBD2
J gene: TRBJ2-7
CDR3 protein: ASSSEGAGASYEQY

clone size: few
V gene: TRBV4-1
D gene: TRBD2
J gene: TRBJ2-3
CDR3 protein: ASSGRGTDTQY

clone size: -
V gene: TRBV10-1
D gene: -
J gene: TRBJ2-3
CDR3 protein: ASSGGSGTDTQY

clone size: -
V gene: TRBV9
D gene: -
J gene: TRBJ1-2
CDR3 protein: ASSVGSTPTNYGYT

clone size: few
V gene: TRBV4-3
D gene: TRBD2
J gene: TRBJ2-1
CDR3 protein: ASSQGLAGVGGEQF

clone size: -
V gene: TRBV6-2/TRBV6-3
D gene: -
J gene: TRBJ2-3
CDR3 protein: ASSPYGGNTDTQY

clone size: few
V gene: TRBV6-2/TRBV6-3
D gene: -
J gene: TRBJ1-1
CDR3 protein: ASSYNGMVTEAF

clone size: -
V gene: TRBV28
D gene: TRBD2
J gene: TRBJ2-4
CDR3 protein: ASSLRGLAAKNIQY

clone size: -
V gene: TRBV29-1
D gene: TRBD1
J gene: TRBJ1-2
CDR3 protein: SVGQGNYGYT

clone size: -
V gene: TRBV11-3
D gene: -
J gene: TRBJ1-4
CDR3 protein: ASSSYSRTNEKLF

clone size: few
V gene: TRBV6-5
D gene: TRBD1
J gene: TRBJ1-2
CDR3 protein: ASSYSGQGLGYT

clone size: -
V gene: TRBV7-2
D gene: TRBD2
J gene: TRBJ2-2
CDR3 protein: AMREGTGELF

clone size: -
V gene: TRBV7-9
D gene: -
J gene: TRBJ2-3
CDR3 protein: ASSLHSSTDTQY

clone size: few
V gene: TRBV11-2
D gene: -
J gene: TRBJ2-2
CDR3 protein: ASSLDHQGLMVNTGELF

clone size: few
V gene: TRBV6-2/TRBV6-3
D gene: TRBD2
J gene: TRBJ2-1
CDR3 protein: ASSSRTSGRDSYNEQF

clone size: few
V gene: TRBV7-3
D gene: TRBD1
J gene: TRBJ1-1
CDR3 protein: ASSPTGSGDTEAF

clone size: few
V gene: TRBV7-8
D gene: TRBD1
J gene: TRBJ1-5
CDR3 protein: ASSFGQEEDQPQH

clone size: few
V gene: TRBV28
D gene: TRBD2
J gene: TRBJ2-3
CDR3 protein: GIAGNIDTQY

clone size: -
V gene: TRBV11-2
D gene: -
J gene: TRBJ2-5
CDR3 protein: ASSTTRDWLVQETQY

clone size: many
V gene: TRBV7-6
D gene: -
J gene: TRBJ2-1
CDR3 protein: ASSLYGPDEQF

clone size: many
V gene: TRBV7-2
D gene: -
J gene: TRBJ2-5
CDR3 protein: ASSQDGRGETQY

clone size: -
V gene: TRBV2
D gene: -
J gene: TRBJ2-6
CDR3 protein: ASREGSAGANVLT